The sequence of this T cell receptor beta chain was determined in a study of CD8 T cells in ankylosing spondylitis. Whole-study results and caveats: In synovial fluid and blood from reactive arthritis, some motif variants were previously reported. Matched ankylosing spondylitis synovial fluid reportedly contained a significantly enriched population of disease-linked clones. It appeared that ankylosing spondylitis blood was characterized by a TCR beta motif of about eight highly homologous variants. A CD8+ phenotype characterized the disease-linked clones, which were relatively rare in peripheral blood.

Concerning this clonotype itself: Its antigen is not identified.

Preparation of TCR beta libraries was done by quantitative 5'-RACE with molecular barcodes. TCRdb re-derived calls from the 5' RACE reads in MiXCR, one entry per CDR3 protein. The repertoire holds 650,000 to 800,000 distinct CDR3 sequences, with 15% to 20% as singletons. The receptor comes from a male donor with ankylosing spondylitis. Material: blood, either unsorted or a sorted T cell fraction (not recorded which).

The CDR3 protein is CASSLLPSEGHGYTF. CDR3 nucleotide sequence: TGCGCCAGCAGCTTGTTACCTTCCGAGGGGCATGGCTACACCTTC. This rearrangement joins TRBV5-1 to TRBJ1-2, with a possible D match to TRBD1 (5 bases). This CDR3 has 15 amino acids. The germline V gene encodes CDR1 SGHRS and CDR2 YFSETQ. V lost 1 base, J lost 6 bases, and 16 bases lay in between.